The T cell receptor (beta chain) under discussion was sequenced for a study of technical replicates of blood from a handful of donors. The method was immunoSEQ multiplex PCR; TCRdb's version includes in-frame clones alone and lacks a portion of them. The sample lists tens of thousands of clones; nearly 95% were seen once. This CDR3 region has 18 residues. The V end was cut by 3 bases, the J end by 0 bases, with 15 bases between. In germline, CDR1 is SGHVS, CDR2 FQNEAQ. The receptor's source is a human donor in good health. The sequencing sample was made of T cells isolated from PBMCs. The J gene is TRBJ1-6, the V gene TRBV7-8, with D possibly matching TRBD1 (6 bases). CDR3: CASSFLTGVSSYNSPLHF. In DNA form, the CDR3 reads TGTGCCAGCAGCTTTTTGACAGGCGTAAGCTCCTATAATTCACCCCTCCACTTT.